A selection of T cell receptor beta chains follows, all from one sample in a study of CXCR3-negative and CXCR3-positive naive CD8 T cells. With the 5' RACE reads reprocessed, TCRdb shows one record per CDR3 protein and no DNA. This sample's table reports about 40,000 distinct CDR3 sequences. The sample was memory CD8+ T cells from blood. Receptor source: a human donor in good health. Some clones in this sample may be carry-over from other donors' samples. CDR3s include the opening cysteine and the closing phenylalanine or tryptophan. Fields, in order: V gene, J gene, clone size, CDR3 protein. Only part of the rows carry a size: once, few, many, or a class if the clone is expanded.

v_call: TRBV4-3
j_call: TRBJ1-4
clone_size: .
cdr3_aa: CASSPLGTTNEKLFF

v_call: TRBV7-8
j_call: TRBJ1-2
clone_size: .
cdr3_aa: CASSLAGNGYGYTF

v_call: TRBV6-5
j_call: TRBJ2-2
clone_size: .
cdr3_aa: CASTGYGELFF

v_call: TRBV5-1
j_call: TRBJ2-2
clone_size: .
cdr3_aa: CASSSGFLAAAGELFF

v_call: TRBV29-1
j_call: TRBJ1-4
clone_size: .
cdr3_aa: CSVLDREKGKLFF

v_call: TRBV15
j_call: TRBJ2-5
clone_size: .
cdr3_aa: CATSTKFGLETQYF

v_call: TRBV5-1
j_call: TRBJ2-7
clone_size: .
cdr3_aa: CASSFGALVPDYEQYF

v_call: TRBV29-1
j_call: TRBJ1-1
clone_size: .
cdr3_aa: CSVGAGGTEAFF

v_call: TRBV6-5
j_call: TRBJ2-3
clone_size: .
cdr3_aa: CASNSRGTDTQYF

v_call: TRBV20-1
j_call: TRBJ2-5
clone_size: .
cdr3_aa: CSSGTGGDLGTQYF

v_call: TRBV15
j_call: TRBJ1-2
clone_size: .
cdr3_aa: CATSRVQGWDGYTF

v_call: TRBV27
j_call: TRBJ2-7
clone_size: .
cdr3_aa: CASSLSVPQGWYGEQYF

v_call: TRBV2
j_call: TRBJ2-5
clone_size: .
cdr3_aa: CASSTGTSIWETQYF

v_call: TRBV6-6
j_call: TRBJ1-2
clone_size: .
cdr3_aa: CASSYSGFNTF

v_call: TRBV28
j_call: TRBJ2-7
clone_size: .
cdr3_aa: CASSLELGQGYEQYF

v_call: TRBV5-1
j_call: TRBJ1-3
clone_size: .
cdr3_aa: CASSLDLDRGLGNTIYF

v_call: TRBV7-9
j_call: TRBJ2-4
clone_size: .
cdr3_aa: CASSLIGIAKNIQYF

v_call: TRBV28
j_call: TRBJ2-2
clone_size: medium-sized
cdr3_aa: CASCVGSGGTYTGELFF

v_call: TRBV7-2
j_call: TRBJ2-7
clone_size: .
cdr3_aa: CASSFSGDYYEQYF

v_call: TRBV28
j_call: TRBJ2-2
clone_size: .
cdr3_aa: CASRLGGGYTGELFF

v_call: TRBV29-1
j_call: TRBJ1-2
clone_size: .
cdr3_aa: CSVEEADRGEDYGYTF

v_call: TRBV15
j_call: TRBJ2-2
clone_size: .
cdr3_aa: CATSSNTGELFF

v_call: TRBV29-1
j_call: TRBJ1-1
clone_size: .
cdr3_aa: CSVSNEAEAFF

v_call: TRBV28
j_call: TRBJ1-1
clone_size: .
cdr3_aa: CASSLSGDTEAFF

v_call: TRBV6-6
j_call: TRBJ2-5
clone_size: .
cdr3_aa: CASSPPGLGETQYF

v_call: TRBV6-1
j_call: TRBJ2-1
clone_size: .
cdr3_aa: CASSEFGQGRYNEQFF

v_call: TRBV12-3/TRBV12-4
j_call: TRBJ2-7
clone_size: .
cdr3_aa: CASSPPGGYEQYF

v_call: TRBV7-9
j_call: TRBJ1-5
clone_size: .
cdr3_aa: CASSQDSVGQGLRQPQHF

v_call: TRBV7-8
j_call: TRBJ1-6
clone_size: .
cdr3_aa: CASSSDRGYSPLHF

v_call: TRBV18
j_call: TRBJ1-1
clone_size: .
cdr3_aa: CASSTGTGWGTEAFF

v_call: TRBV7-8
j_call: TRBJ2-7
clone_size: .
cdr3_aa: CASSLTGFSSYEQYF

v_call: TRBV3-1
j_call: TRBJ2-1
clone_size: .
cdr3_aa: CASSQEVNEQFF

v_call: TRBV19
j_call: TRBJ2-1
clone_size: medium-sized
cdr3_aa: CASSQGASSYNEQFF

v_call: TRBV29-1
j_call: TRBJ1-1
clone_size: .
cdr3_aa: CSGDDRLNTEAFF

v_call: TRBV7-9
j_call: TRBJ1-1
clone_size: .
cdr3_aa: CASSPPRGGGRIEAFF

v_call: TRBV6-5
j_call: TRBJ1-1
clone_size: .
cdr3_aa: CASSYLTENTEAFF

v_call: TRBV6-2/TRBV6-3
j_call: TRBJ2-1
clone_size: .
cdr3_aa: CASSYSSPTGRYNEQFF

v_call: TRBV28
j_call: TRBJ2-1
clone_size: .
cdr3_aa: CATSLGSVNEQFF

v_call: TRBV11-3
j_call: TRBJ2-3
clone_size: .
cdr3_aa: CASSLAGEGATDTQYF

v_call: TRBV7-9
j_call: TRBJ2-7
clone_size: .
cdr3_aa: CASSLGYELYF

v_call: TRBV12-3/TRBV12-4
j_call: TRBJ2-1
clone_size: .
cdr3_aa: CASTSSQNEQFF

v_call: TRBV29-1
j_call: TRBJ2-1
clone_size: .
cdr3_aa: CSVVGRARFYEQFF

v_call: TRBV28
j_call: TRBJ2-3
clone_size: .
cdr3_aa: CASSYRDSRSTDTQYF

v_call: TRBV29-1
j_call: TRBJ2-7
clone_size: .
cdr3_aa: CSVASGNYYEQYF

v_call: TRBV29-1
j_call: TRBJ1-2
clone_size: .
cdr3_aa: CSVPDGPLGGGYTF

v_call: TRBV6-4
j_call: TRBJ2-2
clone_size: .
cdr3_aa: CASSEEGGTGELFF

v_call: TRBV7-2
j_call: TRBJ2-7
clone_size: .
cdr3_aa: CASSLLGTASYEQYF

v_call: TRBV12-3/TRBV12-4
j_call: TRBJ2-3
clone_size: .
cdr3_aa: CASSFMLDYRLPSTDTQYF

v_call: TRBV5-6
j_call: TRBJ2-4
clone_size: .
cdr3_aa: CASSFGTGSDIQYF

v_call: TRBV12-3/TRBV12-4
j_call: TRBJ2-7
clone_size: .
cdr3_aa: CASSLASGTETYEQYF

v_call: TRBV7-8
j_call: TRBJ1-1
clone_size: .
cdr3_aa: CASSRPPRDHNAEAFF